This T cell receptor beta chain originates from a study of memory CD4+ T cells and cytomegalovirus serostatus. Turning to the study itself: Of the healthy Belgian adults, several were CMV seropositive and more than 20 seronegative.

The V and J ends lost 8 bases and 4 bases, in that order; junction bases with no gene match: 8. The CDR3 has 14 residues. The germline V gene encodes CDR1 SEHNR and CDR2 FQNEAQ (reference sequence). The sort gate was single viable CD3+CD4+CD8-CD45RO+ cells for memory CD4+ T cells. The table came from immunoSEQ multiplex PCR; TCRdb's copy has only in-frame clones and leaves some out. The profile covers fewer than 40,000 clones, with 79% appearing a single time and 5.3% taken by the ten largest. Sequencing input: memory CD4+ T cells from blood. The gene calls are TRBV7-9 and TRBJ1-3; 7 positions agree with TRBD1. This clonotype was sampled from an adult in good health and CMV-seropositive. The chain's CDR3 is CASPTGTEGNTIYF. The DNA of the CDR3 is TGTGCCAGCCCCACCGGGACAGAGGGAAACACCATATATTTT.